The TCR beta chain described here comes from a study of blood T cells in healthy people across ages. The use of a sample-barcoded 5' primer and a J-beta primer mix characterized a second PCR of about 7 to 12 cycles. One entry per CDR3 protein results from TCRdb running MiXCR on the 5' RACE reads. The sample holds approximately 830,000 distinct CDR3 sequences; approximately 65% are singletons and the top ten take 25% to 35%. CDR3 length equals 13 residues. The germline CDR1 and CDR2 sequences are DFQATT and SNEGSKA (reference sequence). Trimming shortened V by 3 bases and J by 3 bases, and 10 bases separated the two germline ends. This clonotype showed up many times.

V and J are TRBV20-1 and TRBJ2-3, with D possibly being TRBD1 (5 bases). The clonotype was recovered from a man younger than 45 in good health. Sequencing was carried out using blood. CDR3 in DNA: TGCAGTGCTAGGCCAGGGAAGACAGATACGCAGTATTTT. Encoded protein: CSARPGKTDTQYF.